Below, one T cell receptor beta chain is given with its context. Sequencing was performed with immunoSEQ multiplex PCR; in TCRdb, only in-frame clones are kept and a portion is missing. Of some 260,000 clones listed, around 80% are singletons. Trimming took 1 base from V and 13 from J; bases not matched to a gene: 5. CDR1 and CDR2 (germline): SQVTM, ANQGSEA. CDR3 size: 13 residues. This specimen comes from a study of blood T cell repertoires in COVID-19. Study in general: COVID-19 samples, acute and convalescent, were from the United States, Italy and Spain.

This sequence originates from a woman in her 40s with active or convalescent COVID-19. The chain combines TRBV29-1 with TRBJ2-1, with TRBD2 matching over 12 bases. The sample consisted of peripheral blood. This CDR3 is CSVEGLAGAEQFF. As DNA, the CDR3 is TGCAGCGTTGAAGGACTAGCGGGGGCCGAACAGTTCTTC.